These 31 T cell receptor beta chains share one sample of origin, sequenced in a study of cytomegalovirus exposure and HLA in healthy donors. With 60 Vbeta and 13 Jbeta primers, the PCR was carried out. Assay: immunoSEQ multiplex PCR; the TCRdb copy retains only in-frame clones and omits some. Of fewer than 200,000 clones in the sample, about 83% were seen once. Sequencing was carried out using PBMCs. Source of these receptors: a female donor in good health and CMV-seronegative.

The chain joins TRBV5-6 to TRBJ1-1; D gene uncertain. CDR1 SGHDT and CDR2 YYEEEE come from the germline V gene. The CDR3 is 14 residues long. Trimming cost V 1 base and J 6 bases, with 13 bases left between them. In DNA form, the CDR3 reads TGTGCCAGCAGCTTGTCCCCGACTCACCCTGAAGCTTTCTTT. This gives the protein CASSLSPTHPEAFF.

The chain links TRBV9 to TRBJ2-3; TRBD2 matches 9 bases. CDR3 length: 16 residues. V shed 0 bases, J shed 1 base, and the junction held 3 bases outside the gene matches. Germline CDR1 SGDLS, CDR2 YYNGEE. CDR3 nucleotides: TGTGCCAGCAGCGTAGAAAGCGGGAGGCGCACAGATACGCAGTATTTT. This encodes CASSVESGRRTDTQYF. Drawing the rest from reference TRBV9 and TRBJ2-3, the complete variable domain is DSGVTQTPKHLITATGQRVTLRCSPRSGDLSVYWYQQSLDQGLQFLIQYYNGEERAKGNILERFSAQQFPDLHSELNLSSLELGDSALYFCASSVESGRRTDTQYFGPGTRLTVL.

The J gene is TRBJ1-2, the V gene TRBV19; perhaps TRBD1 as D (5 bases). The CDR3 contains 13 residues. The V gene lost 3 bases and the J gene lost 4 bases, with 9 bases spanning the gap. CDR1 and CDR2 (germline): LNHDA, SQIVND (reference sequence). CDR3 protein: CASSIIDSYGYTF. DNA for the CDR3: TGTGCCAGTAGTATCATTGACAGCTATGGCTACACCTTC.

The gene calls are TRBV28 and TRBJ1-5; D not resolved. The germline V and J ends were trimmed by 5 bases and 0 bases, with 17 bases remaining between them. The CDR3 runs 17 residues. Germline-derived CDR1 and CDR2 are MDHEN and SYDVKM. CDR3 sequence: CASSPLLMEYSNQPQHF. The CDR3 region has the DNA TGTGCCAGCAGTCCCCTCCTGATGGAGTATAGCAATCAGCCCCAGCATTTT. The full variable domain, with the rest looked up from reference TRBV28 and TRBJ1-5, is DVKVTQSSRYLVKRTGEKVFLECVQDMDHENMFWYRQDPGLGLRLIYFSYDVKMKEKGDIPEGYSVSREKKERFSLILESASTNQTSMYLCASSPLLMEYSNQPQHFGDGTRLSIL.

The J gene is TRBJ1-5, the V gene TRBV6-5, with a possible D match to TRBD1 (6 bases). From germline, CDR1 is MNHEY and CDR2 SVGAGI. V was cut by 5 bases and J by 5 bases, with 13 bases left in between. The CDR3 spans 14 residues. The CDR3 DNA sequence: TGTGCCAGCAGTACAGGACAGTTTGATCAGCCCCAGCATTTT. The encoded protein is CASSTGQFDQPQHF.

This clone turned up a few times. In DNA form, the CDR3 reads TGTGCCAGCAGCGGCGATCTTTATACGCAGTATTTT. It yields the protein CASSGDLYTQYF. The chain recombines TRBV9 with TRBJ2-3; D gene ambiguous. This CDR3 has 12 amino acids. Trimming pared 3 bases from V and 7 bases from J, leaving 9 bases between. Germline values: CDR1 SGDLS, CDR2 YYNGEE.

The chain's CDR3 is CASSLFYGELFF. In DNA, the CDR3 is TGTGCCAGCAGTCTTTTCTACGGGGAGCTGTTTTTT. The chain joins TRBV28 to TRBJ2-2; D is unresolved. Per the germline V gene, CDR1 is MDHEN and CDR2 is SYDVKM. The CDR3 consists of 12 residues. V was clipped by 5 bases and J by 7 bases, with 8 bases between them.

This chain joins TRBV7-9 and TRBJ2-2, with D maybe TRBD1 (6 bases). Trimming removed 5 bases from V and 6 bases from J, with 19 bases in between. The CDR3 runs 16 residues. CDR1 is SEHNR and CDR2 is FQNEAQ in the germline V gene (reference sequence). CDR3 nucleotide sequence: TGTGCCAGCAGCATACAGGGCAGGCCTGGAGCCGGGGAGCTGTTTTTT. Translation gives CASSIQGRPGAGELFF.

In this sample, this clone turned up once. The V and J genes are TRBV29-1 and TRBJ2-3; D possibly corresponds to TRBD1 (6 bases). This CDR3 region has 13 residues. V was shortened by 4 bases and J by 4 bases, with 12 bases between the two germline ends. The germline V gene encodes CDR1 SQVTM and CDR2 ANQGSEA. The CDR3 region is CSVVLPGADTQYF. The CDR3 nucleotides read TGCAGCGTTGTCCTCCCAGGGGCAGATACGCAGTATTTT.

The chain links TRBV27 to TRBJ2-7, with 7 bases that match TRBD1. Germline V gene data show CDR1 as MNHEY and CDR2 as SMNVEV (reference sequence). The CDR3 sequence is 14 residues long. Trimming took 5 bases from V and 0 from J; bases not matched to a gene: 4. DNA for the CDR3: TGTGCCAGCAGTCTTCGACAGGGCTCCTACGAGCAGTACTTC. This translates into CASSLRQGSYEQYF.

This clone came up a few times. The chain employs TRBV20-1 and TRBJ2-5; D is possibly TRBD1 (5 bases). The DNA end is more similar to TRBJ2-7, so the J call may be wrong. Germline lookup yields CDR1 DFQATT and CDR2 SNEGSKA (reference sequence). CDR3 length: 11 amino acids. CDR3 residues: CSALDRFEQYF. The CDR3 DNA reads TGCAGTGCTCTTGACAGATTCGAGCAGTACTTC.

This chain uses TRBV5-1 with TRBJ2-1; 9 nucleotides match TRBD2. Germline CDR1 SGHRS, CDR2 YFSETQ. V lost 0 bases, J lost 0 bases, and 10 bases stayed unmatched. The length of the CDR3 is 19 residues. Here the CDR3 reads CASSLGLLAGQLSYNEQFF. The DNA of the CDR3 is TGCGCCAGCAGCTTGGGGCTACTAGCGGGTCAACTCTCCTACAATGAGCAGTTCTTC.

Only a few counts were recorded for this clone. In DNA, the CDR3 is TGTGCCAGCAGCTTGCAGGTTCCAGCAGCAGATACGCAGTATTTT. It encodes CASSLQVPAADTQYF. The chain combines TRBV5-4 with TRBJ2-3; D not resolved. Trimming cost V 1 base and J 4 bases, with 13 bases left between them. Germline V lookup: CDR1 SGHNT, CDR2 YYREEE (reference sequence). There are 15 residues in the CDR3. Combining the CDR3 with reference TRBV5-4 and TRBJ2-3 gives the whole variable domain ETGVTQSPTHLIKTRGQQVTLRCSSQSGHNTVSWYQQALGQGPQFIFQYYREEENGRGNFPPRFSGLQFPNYSSELNVNALELDDSALYLCASSLQVPAADTQYFGPGTRLTVL.

The rearrangement links TRBV7-5 to TRBJ1-5. TRBV7-5 is given as a pseudogene. The CDR3 length is 17 residues. DNA for the CDR3: TGTGCCAGAAGCTTAATTAAGAGGGATGGTAGCAATCAGCCCCAGCATTTT. It codes for CARSLIKRDGSNQPQHF.

The V and J genes are TRBV4-1 and TRBJ1-4; D may be TRBD1 (5 bases). The germline gives CDR1 MGHRA, CDR2 YSYEKL. This CDR3 has 13 amino acids. The V end was cut by 1 base, the J end by 10 bases, with 10 bases between. The CDR3: CASSQVGRGKLFF. DNA for the CDR3: TGCGCCAGCAGCCAAGTAGGTAGGGGAAAACTGTTTTTT.

J is TRBJ2-5 and V is TRBV5-1, with D uncertain. Germline V gives CDR1 SGHRS, CDR2 YFSETQ. Trimming left V 4 bases short and J 1 base short, with 5 bases between. This CDR3 spans 12 amino acids. The CDR3 nucleotides read TGCGCCAGCAGCCCGTCCCAAGAGACCCAGTACTTC. Translation: CASSPSQETQYF.

The J gene is TRBJ2-3, the V gene TRBV7-2; TRBD2 matches 9 bases. This CDR3 has 14 residues. From germline, CDR1 is SGHTA and CDR2 FQGNSA. The ends lost 6 bases at V and 3 bases at J; junction bases unmatched: 4. The CDR3 protein is CASSFSGRTDTQYF. In DNA form, the CDR3 reads TGTGCCAGCAGTTTCAGCGGGAGGACAGATACGCAGTATTTT.

The chain combines TRBV6-1 with TRBJ1-6, with 9 bases lining up with TRBD1. Germline V lookup: CDR1 MNHNS, CDR2 SASEGT. The CDR3 length is 15 residues. Trimming cost V 5 bases and J 9 bases; bases outside gene matches: 8. CDR3 amino acids: CASSQGTGWGSPLHF. The DNA of the CDR3 is TGTGCCAGCAGTCAGGGGACAGGGTGGGGTTCACCCCTCCACTTT.

The rearrangement joins TRBV11-1 to TRBJ2-7, with D possibly being TRBD2 (6 bases). CDR3 length: 15 residues. Deletions cut 5 bases from V and 3 bases from J, with 17 bases between. CDR1 is SGHAT, CDR2 FQDESV, per germline (reference sequence). CDR3 loop: CASSIGTSSNYEQYF. The DNA for the CDR3 is TGTGCCAGCAGCATAGGGACTTCCTCAAACTACGAGCAGTACTTC. Variable domain in full (rest from reference TRBV11-1 and TRBJ2-7): EAEVAQSPRYKITEKSQAVAFWCDPISGHATLYWYRQILGQGPELLVQFQDESVVDDSQLPKDRFSAERLKGVDSTLKIQPAELGDSAMYLCASSIGTSSNYEQYFGPGTRLTVT.

This chain uses TRBV4-2 with TRBJ1-2; tentative D call: TRBD1 (5 bases). Germline CDR1 reads LGHNA; CDR2 reads YNFKEQ. The V and J ends lost 0 bases and 3 bases respectively, with 8 bases between them. The CDR3 runs 14 residues. CDR3 amino acids: CASSQETADYGYTF. The DNA of the CDR3 is TGTGCCAGCAGCCAAGAGACAGCCGACTATGGCTACACCTTC.

This chain links TRBV7-2 with TRBJ2-7; 8 bases are shared with TRBD2. The CDR3 runs 15 residues. Per germline, CDR1 SGHTA and CDR2 FQGNSA. The trim removed 2 bases at V and 2 bases at J, leaving 5 bases unmatched. CDR3 in amino acids: CASSLMFGRAYEQYF. The CDR3 region has the DNA TGTGCCAGCAGCTTAATGTTCGGGAGGGCCTACGAGCAGTACTTC.

This chain links TRBV19 with TRBJ2-3; tentatively, D is TRBD1 (6 bases). Trimming removed 7 bases at V and 4 bases at J, with 18 bases between. The germline V gene encodes CDR1 LNHDA and CDR2 SQIVND (reference sequence). CDR3 length equals 15 residues. For the CDR3, the DNA is TGTGCCAGTACTACGACAGGAGCCCTCGCAGATACGCAGTATTTT. Its translation: CASTTTGALADTQYF.

The chain couples TRBV6-5 to TRBJ2-2, with a weak D call TRBD1 (5 bases). The germline CDR1 and CDR2 sequences are MNHEY and SVGAGI. V dropped 6 bases and J dropped 4 bases, with 15 bases sitting between them. CDR3 length equals 15 residues. In DNA form, the CDR3 reads TGTGCCAGCAGACAGGACACCAGGGTCACCGGGGAGCTGTTTTTT. This codes for CASRQDTRVTGELFF.

The chain recombines TRBV4-2 with TRBJ1-3; D is undetermined. The germline V gene has CDR1 LGHNA and CDR2 YNFKEQ. The CDR3 consists of 13 residues. Trimming cost V 4 bases and J 2 bases, with 6 bases left between them. Here the CDR3 reads CASSLAPGNTIYF. CDR3 DNA sequence: TGTGCCAGCAGCCTGGCCCCTGGAAACACCATATATTTT.

This clone was seen once. The chain joins TRBV5-4 to TRBJ1-4, with 10 nucleotides matching TRBD1. CDR1 SGHNT and CDR2 YYREEE come from the germline V gene (reference sequence). This CDR3 is built from 18 residues. V was clipped by 4 bases and J by 0 bases; unmatched bases: 9. This chain's CDR3 is CASSRRGQGTPTNEKLFF. The CDR3 nucleotides read TGTGCCAGCAGCCGACGGGGACAGGGGACACCAACTAATGAAAAACTGTTTTTT.

The rearrangement uses TRBV30 and TRBJ2-5; weak D call: TRBD1 (5 bases). The V and J ends lost 6 bases and 2 bases respectively, with 13 bases between them. There are 13 residues in the CDR3. From germline, CDR1 is GTSNPN and CDR2 SVGIG (reference sequence). This CDR3 reads CACPRPGQETQYF. The DNA for the CDR3 is TGTGCCTGCCCCCGGCCAGGGCAAGAGACCCAGTACTTC.

This clone was seen only a few times. Other DNA variants within this sample encode the same CDR3. This chain connects TRBV25-1 to TRBJ1-2; D is ambiguous. Trimming cost V 2 bases and J 8 bases, with 9 bases left between them. The germline gives CDR1 MGHDK, CDR2 SYGVNS. The CDR3 runs to 12 residues. Written as DNA, the CDR3 is TGTGCCAGCAGTGAAGTTCGAGCGGGCTACACCTTC. Protein: CASSEVRAGYTF.

The chain carries TRBV7-9 and TRBJ2-5; TRBD1 is a possible D gene (5 bases). The germline V and J ends were trimmed by 1 base and 4 bases, with 13 bases remaining between them. Looked up from germline, CDR1 is SEHNR and CDR2 is FQNEAQ (reference sequence). The CDR3 sequence is 15 residues long. The CDR3 nucleotides read TGTGCCAGCAGCTTAGGGTCAGGTCAGGGAGAGACCCAGTACTTC. It encodes CASSLGSGQGETQYF.

The rearrangement uses TRBV7-9 and TRBJ1-3; unclear D gene. Germline CDR1 SEHNR, CDR2 FQNEAQ (reference sequence). The CDR3 is 15 residues long. Trimming stripped 1 base from V and 0 bases from J, with 7 bases between. CDR3 nucleotides: TGTGCCAGCAGCTTAGATGTGAGCTCTGGAAACACCATATATTTT. The encoded protein is CASSLDVSSGNTIYF.

This chain connects TRBV29-1 to TRBJ2-3; 11 bases agree with TRBD2. CDR3 length: 19 residues. Germline CDR1 reads SQVTM; CDR2 reads ANQGSEA. V dropped 6 bases and J dropped 0; count of bases not matched to a gene: 17. CDR3 region: CSVRQLAGTSGVSTDTQYF. The CDR3 DNA is TGCAGCGTGCGACAGTTAGCCGGGACTAGCGGAGTTAGCACAGATACGCAGTATTTT.

This chain uses TRBV6-5 with TRBJ1-1; 7 positions agree with TRBD1. This CDR3 has 14 amino acids. Germline V CDR1 and CDR2: MNHEY, SVGAGI. Trimming removed 2 bases from V and 1 base from J; junction bases left unmatched: 1. The CDR3 is CASSYRQGNTEAFF. CDR3 sequence (DNA): TGTGCCAGCAGTTACCGACAGGGGAACACTGAAGCTTTCTTT.